This T cell receptor beta chain emerged from a study of PD-L1 blockade in urothelial cancer. The assay was immunoSEQ multiplex PCR, and TCRdb's table has in-frame clones only and misses some. The data show 98,000 or so clones, nearly 90% seen once. Per germline, CDR1 LGHNA and CDR2 YNFKEQ. With 1 base clipped from V and 4 bases from J, the junction kept 6 bases outside the gene matches. The CDR3 totals 15 residues. As for time point: pretreatment peripheral blood. This clonotype was obtained from a man in his 60s with urothelial cancer. Here the sequenced sample was PBMCs, taken around atezolizumab (anti-PD-L1) treatment. V and J are TRBV4-2 and TRBJ2-5; TRBD2 aligns across 7 bases. CDR3 in DNA: TGTGCCAGCAGCCAAGGCCAGCGGGAAACAGAGACCCAGTACTTC. Translated: CASSQGQRETETQYF.